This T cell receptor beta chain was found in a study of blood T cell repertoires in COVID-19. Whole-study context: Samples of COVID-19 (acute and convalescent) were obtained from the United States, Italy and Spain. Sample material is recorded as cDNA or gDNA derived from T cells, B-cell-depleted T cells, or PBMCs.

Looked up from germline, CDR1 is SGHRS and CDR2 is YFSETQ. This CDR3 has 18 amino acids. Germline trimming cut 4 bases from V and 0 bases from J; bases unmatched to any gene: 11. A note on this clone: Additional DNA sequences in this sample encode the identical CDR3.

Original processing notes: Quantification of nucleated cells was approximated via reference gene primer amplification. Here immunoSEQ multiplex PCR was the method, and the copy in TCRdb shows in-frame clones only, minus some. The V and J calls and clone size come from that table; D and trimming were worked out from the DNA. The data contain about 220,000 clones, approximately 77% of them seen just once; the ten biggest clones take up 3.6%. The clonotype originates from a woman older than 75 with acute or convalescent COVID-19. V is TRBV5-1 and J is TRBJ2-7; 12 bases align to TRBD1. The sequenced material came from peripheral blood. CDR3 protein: CASSAGTGGSSTSYEQYF. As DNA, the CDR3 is TGCGCCAGCAGCGCGGGGACAGGGGGCTCGTCTACCTCCTACGAGCAGTACTTC.